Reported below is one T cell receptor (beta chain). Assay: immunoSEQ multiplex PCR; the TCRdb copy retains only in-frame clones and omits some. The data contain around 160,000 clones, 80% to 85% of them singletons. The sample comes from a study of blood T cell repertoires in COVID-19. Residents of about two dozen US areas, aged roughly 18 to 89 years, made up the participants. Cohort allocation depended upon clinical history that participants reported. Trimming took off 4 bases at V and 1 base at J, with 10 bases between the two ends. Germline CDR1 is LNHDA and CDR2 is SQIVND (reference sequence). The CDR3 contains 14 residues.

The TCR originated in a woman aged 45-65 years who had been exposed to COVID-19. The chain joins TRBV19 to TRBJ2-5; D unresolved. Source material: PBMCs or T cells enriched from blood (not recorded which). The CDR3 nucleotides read TGTGCCAGTAGTAATGGAAGGAGCCAAGAGACCCAGTACTTC. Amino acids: CASSNGRSQETQYF.